This T cell receptor (beta chain) was identified in a study of post-analysis software for immune sequencing data. Whole-study findings and limits: Strong co-clustering by F measure was seen for same-batch samples. Five or six TRBV segments appeared more often in patients than in controls, and TRBV5-6, TRBV5-1 and TRBV20-1 were among these.

V lost 2 bases and J 3 bases, leaving 8 bases between the germline ends. CDR3 length: 13 residues. Looked up from germline, CDR1 is SGHKS and CDR2 is YYEKEE (reference sequence). This clonotype showed up just a few times. What it binds is not known. The TCR beta cDNA libraries contained unique molecular identifiers. Each sample of about 1 to 10 million input T cells yielded around 500,000 cDNA molecules, so each molecule approximated one T cell. TCRdb reprocessed the PCR reads with MiXCR, giving one entry per CDR3 protein. The sample has some 370,000 distinct CDR3 sequences; about a third are singletons.

The sequence was obtained from a girl aged 10-17 years with multiple sclerosis. Sequencing input: blood. The rearrangement uses TRBV5-5 and TRBJ1-2, with D unclear. CDR3 in amino acids: CASSFGEDYGYTF. For the CDR3, the DNA is TGTGCCAGCAGCTTTGGGGAGGACTATGGCTACACCTTC.